Listed below are T cell receptor beta chains from one sample, sequenced in a study of long-term antiretroviral therapy in people with HIV. Sequenced by immunoSEQ multiplex PCR; TCRdb stores in-frame clones only, minus some. This sample has around 17,000 clones, with 70% to 90% found just once. The specimen comprised unsorted PBMCs, sampled 6.9 years after starting antiretroviral therapy. Receptors originate from a man between 50 and 59 years old with HIV. CDR3s include the opening cysteine and the closing phenylalanine or tryptophan. D genes are given only for firm matches. Clone size is given for some rows only: seen once, a few or many times, or a class if the clone is expanded.

cdr3_nt cdr3_aa d_call v_call clone_size j_call
TGTGCCAGCAGAGGGATGGGGACTTCTAGCACAGATACGCAGTATTTT CASRGMGTSSTDTQYF . TRBV5-6 . TRBJ2-3
TGTGCCTGGAGTGTAAGCACTGAAGCTTTCTTT CAWSVSTEAFF . TRBV30 . TRBJ1-1
TGTGCCAGCAGCTTAGAGTACGAGCAGTACTTC CASSLEYEQYF . TRBV11-2 . TRBJ2-7
TGCGCCAGCAGCCCAGAAGGCGGTGACAATGAGCAGTTCTTC CASSPEGGDNEQFF . TRBV5-1 . TRBJ2-1
TGCGCCAGCAGCTCCAGTTACGAGCAGTACTTC CASSSSYEQYF . TRBV5-1 . TRBJ2-7
TGCAGCGTAAGGGCCCTTACGGATACGCAGTATTTT CSVRALTDTQYF . TRBV29-1 . TRBJ2-3
TGTGCCAGCAGTTTAGGGGCTAGCCAAAACAATGAGCAGTTCTTC CASSLGASQNNEQFF . TRBV27 . TRBJ2-1
TGCGCCAGCAGCCAAGACCTTCGGACAGGGGAAAGGAGCAATCAGCCCCAGCATTTT CASSQDLRTGERSNQPQHF TRBD1 TRBV4-3 few TRBJ1-5
TGTGCCAGCAGTTACTCCCCTAGCGGCCCCCAGCATTTT CASSYSPSGPQHF . TRBV6-5 . TRBJ1-5
TGTGCCTGGAGTGGACAGGGCCAGTCAGCCCAGCATTTT CAWSGQGQSAQHF TRBD1 TRBV30 . TRBJ1-5
TGTGCCAGCAGCTTAGGGACTAGCGGGAGTGGGGCAGATACGCAGTATTTT CASSLGTSGSGADTQYF TRBD2 TRBV7-9 . TRBJ2-3
TGCGCCAGCAGCCGGGGGACAGGGGGAAACGAGCAGTACTTC CASSRGTGGNEQYF TRBD1 TRBV4-3 few TRBJ2-7
TGTGCCAGCAGCTTAGCGGTGATAGGGGGCGAGCAGTACTTC CASSLAVIGGEQYF . TRBV7-2 . TRBJ2-7
TGTGCCAGCACCACTTGGGGGGCGCCCGATCAGCCCCAGCATTTT CASTTWGAPDQPQHF . TRBV7-8 . TRBJ1-5
TGTGCCAGCAGCCCGATGAGGACCTCTGGGGCCAACGTCCTGACTTTC CASSPMRTSGANVLTF . TRBV7-3 . TRBJ2-6